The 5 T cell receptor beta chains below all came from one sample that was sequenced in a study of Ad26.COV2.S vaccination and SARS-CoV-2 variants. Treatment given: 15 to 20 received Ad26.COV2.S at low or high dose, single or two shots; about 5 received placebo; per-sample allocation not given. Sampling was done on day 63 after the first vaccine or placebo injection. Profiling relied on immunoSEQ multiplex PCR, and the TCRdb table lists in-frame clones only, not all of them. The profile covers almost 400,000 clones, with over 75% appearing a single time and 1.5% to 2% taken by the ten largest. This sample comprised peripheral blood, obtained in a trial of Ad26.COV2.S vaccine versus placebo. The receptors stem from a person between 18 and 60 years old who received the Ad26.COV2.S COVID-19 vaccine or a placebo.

The chain's CDR3 is CATGPGGPVTDTQYF. In nucleotides, the CDR3 is TGTGCCACCGGACCGGGGGGCCCTGTCACAGATACGCAGTATTTT. This chain links TRBV24-1 with TRBJ2-3; TRBD2 is a possible D gene (7 bases). This CDR3 is 15 amino acids long. Trimming took off 9 bases at V and 2 bases at J, with 17 bases between the two ends. Germline V gene sequence: CDR1 KGHDR, CDR2 SFDVKD.

CDR3 nucleotide sequence: TGTGCCAGCAGCTCGGCCGGGGCCATGGCTACCGGGGAGCTGTTTTTT. This sequence encodes CASSSAGAMATGELFF. The V call is TRBV7-3, the J call TRBJ2-2; either TRBD1 or TRBD2 may supply D (5 bases each). Germline V gives CDR1 SGHTA, CDR2 FQGTGA. There are 16 residues in the CDR3. The V and J ends lost 4 bases and 5 bases respectively, with 17 bases between them.

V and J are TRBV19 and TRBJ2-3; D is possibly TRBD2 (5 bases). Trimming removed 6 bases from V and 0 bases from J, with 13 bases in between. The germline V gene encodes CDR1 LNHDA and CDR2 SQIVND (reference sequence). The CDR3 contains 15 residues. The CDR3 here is CASRFLSGSTDTQYF. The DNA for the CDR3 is TGTGCCAGTAGGTTTCTGAGCGGTAGCACAGATACGCAGTATTTT.

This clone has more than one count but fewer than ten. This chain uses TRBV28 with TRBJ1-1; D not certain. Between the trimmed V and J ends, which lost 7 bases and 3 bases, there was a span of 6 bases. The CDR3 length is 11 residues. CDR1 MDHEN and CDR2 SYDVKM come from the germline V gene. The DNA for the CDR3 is TGTGCCAGCAACCGGGACACTGAAGCTTTCTTT. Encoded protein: CASNRDTEAFF.

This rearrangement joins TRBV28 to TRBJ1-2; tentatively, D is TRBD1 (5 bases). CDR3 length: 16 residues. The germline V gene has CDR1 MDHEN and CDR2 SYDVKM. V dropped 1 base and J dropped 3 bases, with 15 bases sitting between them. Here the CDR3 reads CASSLSRRGIDYGYTF. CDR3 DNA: TGTGCCAGCAGTTTATCCAGGCGGGGCATTGACTATGGCTACACCTTC.